This is a list of T cell receptor beta chains from one sample in a study of cytomegalovirus exposure and HLA in healthy donors. Clones were sequenced by immunoSEQ multiplex PCR, and TCRdb holds only the in-frame ones, with some missing. This table holds 55,000 or so clones, approximately 73% found once. The sample consisted of PBMCs. The source is a man aged 18 to 30 in good health and CMV-seronegative. CDR3s include the opening cysteine and the closing phenylalanine or tryptophan. A D gene is named only where the DNA matches it firmly. Not every row has a clone size; where given, it reads once, few, many or a size class.

D: TRBD2; size: NA; V: TRBV9; J: TRBJ2-5; DNA: TGTGCCAGCAGCCCCACCCTGGGGGAGGGCCCGGCCCAGTACTTC; CDR3: CASSPTLGEGPAQYF
D: TRBD1; size: NA; V: TRBV11-2; J: TRBJ1-1; DNA: TGTGCCAGCAGCTTAGCCCTGGGACAGACGGCTTTCTTT; CDR3: CASSLALGQTAFF
D: TRBD1; size: NA; V: TRBV2; J: TRBJ2-7; DNA: TGTGCCAGCAGTAGGACAGGGATTTACGAGCAGTACTTC; CDR3: CASSRTGIYEQYF
D: TRBD1; size: NA; V: TRBV6-1; J: TRBJ1-5; DNA: TGTGCCAGCAGAAAGACAGGGGCGAAGAATCAGCCCCAGCATTTT; CDR3: CASRKTGAKNQPQHF
D: NA; size: NA; V: TRBV5-1; J: TRBJ2-3; DNA: TGCGCCAGCAGGTGGGGGACTAGCACAGATACGCAGTATTTT; CDR3: CASRWGTSTDTQYF
D: NA; size: once; V: TRBV7-6; J: TRBJ2-1; DNA: TGTGCCAGCAGCCTAAACATAGGGGGTAGCTCCTACAATGAGCAGTTCTTC; CDR3: CASSLNIGGSSYNEQFF
D: NA; size: once; V: TRBV29-1; J: TRBJ1-6; DNA: TGCAGCGTACGACAAACAGGGACTAATTCACCCCTCCACTTT; CDR3: CSVRQTGTNSPLHF
D: TRBD2; size: NA; V: TRBV4-3; J: TRBJ2-2; DNA: TGCGCCAGCAGCCAAGTTGCGGGAGGGCTGGACGGGGAGCTGTTTTTT; CDR3: CASSQVAGGLDGELFF
D: NA; size: NA; V: TRBV27; J: TRBJ2-2; DNA: TGTGCCAGCAGTTTGCGTGTCGCCGGGGAGCTGTTTTTT; CDR3: CASSLRVAGELFF
D: NA; size: NA; V: TRBV10-3; J: TRBJ2-7; DNA: TGTGCCATCAGCGATACTACAACAACTCTCTACGAGCAGTACTTC; CDR3: CAISDTTTTLYEQYF
D: TRBD1; size: NA; V: TRBV2; J: TRBJ1-1; DNA: TGTGCCAGCAGCAGGGACAGGGGGCTGGAAGCTGAAGCTTTCTTT; CDR3: CASSRDRGLEAEAFF
D: TRBD1; size: NA; V: TRBV7-9; J: TRBJ1-5; DNA: TGTGCCAGCAGCCTAACAGGACAGGGTTATCAGCCCCAGCATTTT; CDR3: CASSLTGQGYQPQHF
D: NA; size: few; V: TRBV7-2; J: TRBJ1-1; DNA: TGTGCCAGCAGACCGGAGTTTTCGGAGAACACTGAAGCTTTCTTT; CDR3: CASRPEFSENTEAFF
D: NA; size: NA; V: TRBV6-5; J: TRBJ2-1; DNA: TGTGCCAGCAGGGAGAGAGGGAGCTCCTACAATGAGCAGTTCTTC; CDR3: CASRERGSSYNEQFF
D: TRBD1; size: NA; V: TRBV28; J: TRBJ1-1; DNA: TGTGCCAGCAGGGTGGACGCAGGGGGCCTGGCTGAAGCTTTCTTT; CDR3: CASRVDAGGLAEAFF
D: NA; size: NA; V: TRBV6-5; J: TRBJ2-7; DNA: TGTGCCAGCAGTTCAAGACTAGACGAGCAGTACTTC; CDR3: CASSSRLDEQYF
D: NA; size: NA; V: TRBV4-1; J: TRBJ2-1; DNA: TGCGCCAGCAGCCAAGATAGGGGTTTTGAGCAGTTCTTC; CDR3: CASSQDRGFEQFF
D: TRBD2; size: NA; V: TRBV20-1; J: TRBJ2-1; DNA: TGCAGTGCTATGGCGGGAGGGCCCTGTATCTTC; CDR3: CSAMAGGPCIF
D: NA; size: NA; V: TRBV25-1; J: TRBJ2-5; DNA: TGTGCCAGCAGTGAATATCAGGGGCGCGGGGAGACCCAGTACTTC; CDR3: CASSEYQGRGETQYF
D: NA; size: NA; V: TRBV19; J: TRBJ2-3; DNA: TGTGCCAGTAGCAAGACTGTAGATACGCAGTATTTT; CDR3: CASSKTVDTQYF
D: NA; size: NA; V: TRBV27; J: TRBJ2-1; DNA: TGTGCCAGCAGTTTCGGGGTTGGGTCCTACAATGAGCAGTTCTTC; CDR3: CASSFGVGSYNEQFF
D: NA; size: NA; V: TRBV27; J: TRBJ1-1; DNA: TGTGCCACTAACAAAGCGGGGGCAGGAAAGGAAGCTTTCTTT; CDR3: CATNKAGAGKEAFF
D: NA; size: NA; V: TRBV7-9; J: TRBJ2-3; DNA: TGTGCCAGCAGCTTCTCCCTTTCCACAGATACGCAGTATTTT; CDR3: CASSFSLSTDTQYF
D: NA; size: few; V: TRBV7-2; J: TRBJ1-5; DNA: TGTGCCAGCAGCTTAGTGGGCGGACACAATCAGCCCCAGCATTTT; CDR3: CASSLVGGHNQPQHF